These T cell receptor beta chains were read from a single sample in a study of response to subunit inactivated influenza vaccine. TCRdb re-derived calls from the RT-PCR reads in MiXCR, one entry per CDR3 protein. This table has more than 550,000 distinct CDR3 sequences, approximately 10% appearing once. Sample: PBMCs from blood, taken on the day of vaccination. The receptors come from a man aged 50 to 59 who received an inactivated influenza vaccine. CDR3s include the opening cysteine and the closing phenylalanine or tryptophan. The D gene is left open where the match is weak. Part of the rows lack a size; the others show once, few, many or a class for expanded clones.

>16|TRBD1|few|TRBV6-2/TRBV6-3|TRBJ2-2
CATSSTGTGGSGELFF
TGTGCCACCTCCTCGACCGGGACAGGGGGATCCGGGGAGCTGTTTTTT
>16|TRBD2|-|TRBV27|TRBJ2-1
CASSISSGSSYNEQFF
TGTGCCAGCAGTATCTCTAGCGGAAGCTCCTACAATGAGCAGTTCTTC
>14|-|few|TRBV5-1|TRBJ2-1
CASGKLLEADEQFF
TGCGCCAGCGGGAAACTCCTGGAGGCAGATGAGCAGTTCTTC
>15|-|-|TRBV20-1|TRBJ1-4
CSARDIKETDEKLFF
TGCAGTGCTAGAGACATCAAGGAGACGGATGAAAAACTGTTTTTT
>15|-|few|TRBV7-6|TRBJ2-2
CASSSGTGASGELFF
TGTGCCAGCAGCTCTGGAACCGGGGCATCGGGGGAGCTGTTTTTT
>16|TRBD2|-|TRBV5-6|TRBJ2-5
CASSFVAGGIQETQYF
TGTGCCAGCAGCTTTGTTGCGGGGGGCATCCAAGAGACCCAGTACTTC
>14|TRBD2|few|TRBV3-1|TRBJ2-1
CASQSAGGGGEQFF
TGTGCCAGCCAGTCGGCGGGAGGAGGGGGTGAGCAGTTCTTC
>16|-|-|TRBV24-1|TRBJ2-3
CATSDYGRLDTDTQYF
TGTGCCACCAGTGATTATGGGCGGCTGGACACAGATACGCAGTATTTT
>17|-|-|TRBV12-3/TRBV12-4|TRBJ2-4
CASSLRDGSLAKNIQYF
TGTGCCAGCAGTTTAAGGGACGGCTCGCTAGCCAAAAACATTCAGTACTTC
>15|-|many|TRBV7-8|TRBJ2-3
CASSLLQGNTDTQYF
TGTGCCAGCAGCTTACTACAGGGCAACACAGATACGCAGTATTTT
>16|-|few|TRBV11-2|TRBJ2-5
CASSAPTGAPQETQYF
TGTGCCAGCAGCGCCCCAACGGGGGCCCCACAAGAGACCCAGTACTTC
>17|TRBD2|many|TRBV20-1|TRBJ2-3
CSARAPSGRAVTDTQYF
TGCAGTGCTAGAGCTCCCAGCGGGAGGGCCGTCACAGATACGCAGTATTTT
>14|-|many|TRBV2|TRBJ2-5
CASRKGDGQETQYF
TGTGCCAGCAGAAAAGGGGACGGCCAAGAGACCCAGTACTTC
>11|-|-|TRBV20-1|TRBJ1-2
CSAPTQGGYTF
TGCAGTGCTCCCACTCAGGGTGGCTACACCTTC
>13|-|few|TRBV5-1|TRBJ2-7
CASSLWREHEQYF
TGCGCCAGCAGCCTTTGGAGGGAGCACGAGCAGTACTTC
>13|TRBD1|few|TRBV3-1|TRBJ1-1
CASSPRQGAKAFF
TGTGCCAGCAGCCCTAGACAGGGGGCAAAAGCTTTCTTT
>15|-|-|TRBV7-2|TRBJ1-2
CASSLDSGAAYGYTF
TGTGCCAGCAGCTTAGATTCGGGGGCTGCCTATGGCTACACCTTC
>15|-|few|TRBV7-2|TRBJ2-1
CASSLMAGVSNEQFF
TGTGCCAGCAGCTTAATGGCAGGTGTTAGCAATGAGCAGTTCTTC
>13|-|few|TRBV29-1|TRBJ2-5
CSVARQFQETQYF
TGCAGCGTTGCGAGACAGTTTCAAGAGACCCAGTACTTC
>16|-|-|TRBV7-2|TRBJ1-2
CASSLQTGTETIGYTF
TGTGCCAGCAGCCTCCAAACCGGGACCGAGACCATTGGCTACACCTTC
>13|-|-|TRBV19|TRBJ2-1
CASSIQFYNEQFF
TGTGCCAGTAGTATTCAGTTCTACAATGAGCAGTTCTTC
>14|TRBD2|few|TRBV28|TRBJ2-1
CASSGASGRATLFF
TGTGCCAGCTCAGGGGCTAGCGGGAGGGCGACGTTATTCTTC
>16|-|-|TRBV5-1|TRBJ2-1
CASSLESGAFDNEQFF
TGCGCCAGCAGCTTGGAGTCGGGGGCGTTCGACAATGAGCAGTTCTTC
>16|-|few|TRBV7-9|TRBJ2-1
CASSSGRRRTSTWEFF
TGTGCCAGCAGCTCGGGAAGACGTAGGACCTCGACCTGGGAGTTCTTC
>17|TRBD2|-|TRBV11-2|TRBJ2-5
CASSLELAGGRGETQYF
TGTGCCAGCAGCTTAGAACTAGCGGGGGGCCGAGGAGAGACCCAGTACTTC
>15|TRBD2|-|TRBV29-1|TRBJ2-1
CSVLSGTSAYNEQFF
TGCAGCGTTCTATCCGGGACTAGCGCTTACAATGAGCAGTTCTTC
>16|-|-|TRBV12-3/TRBV12-4|TRBJ1-2
CASSPQGPPASYGYTF
TGTGCCAGCAGTCCCCAAGGTCCGCCCGCCTCGTATGGCTACACCTTC
>15|-|few|TRBV4-3|TRBJ2-4
CASSQDYGAKNIQYF
TGCGCCAGCAGCCAAGATTACGGAGCCAAAAACATTCAGTACTTC
>17|-|few|TRBV3-1|TRBJ2-7
CASSQDRFLAGSYEQYF
TGTGCCAGCAGCCAAGATCGGTTTTTGGCAGGTTCCTACGAGCAGTACTTC
>14|-|few|TRBV7-3|TRBJ2-1
CASSLRDGTGEQFF
TGTGCCAGCAGCCTCCGGGACGGCACGGGTGAGCAGTTCTTC
>13|-|few|TRBV5-1|TRBJ1-1
CASSLESSTEAFF
TGCGCCAGCAGCTTGGAATCGAGTACTGAAGCTTTCTTT
>13|-|-|TRBV4-2|TRBJ1-5
CASSQSGDQPRHF
TGTGCCAGCAGCCAATCAGGGGATCAGCCCCGGCATTTT
>16|TRBD2|few|TRBV29-1|TRBJ2-7
CSVEEGSSGRISEQYF
TGCAGCGTTGAAGAAGGTTCTAGCGGGAGGATCAGCGAGCAGTACTTC
>14|-|few|TRBV6-5|TRBJ2-7
CASSFSVGDYEQYF
TGTGCCAGCAGTTTCTCGGTGGGTGACTACGAGCAGTACTTC
>15|TRBD1|few|TRBV4-1|TRBJ2-7
CASSQATGVTYEQYF
TGCGCCAGCAGCCAAGCAACAGGGGTTACCTACGAGCAGTACTTC
>15|-|many|TRBV7-6|TRBJ2-7
CASSTLSGSSYEQYF
TGTGCCAGCAGCACCTTATCAGGGAGCTCCTACGAGCAGTACTTC